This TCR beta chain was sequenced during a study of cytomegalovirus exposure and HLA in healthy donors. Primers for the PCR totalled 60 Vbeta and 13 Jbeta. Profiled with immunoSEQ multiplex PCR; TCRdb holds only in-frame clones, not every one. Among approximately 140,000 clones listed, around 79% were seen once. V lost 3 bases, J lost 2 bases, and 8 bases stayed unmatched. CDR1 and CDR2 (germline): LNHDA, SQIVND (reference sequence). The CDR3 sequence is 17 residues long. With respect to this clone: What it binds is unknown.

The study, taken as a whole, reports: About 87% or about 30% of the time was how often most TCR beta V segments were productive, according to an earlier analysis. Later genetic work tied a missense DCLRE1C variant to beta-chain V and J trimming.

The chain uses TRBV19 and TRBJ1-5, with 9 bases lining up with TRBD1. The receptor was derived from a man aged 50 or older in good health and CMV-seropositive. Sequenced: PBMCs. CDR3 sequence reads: CASSIGWTGDRNQPQHF. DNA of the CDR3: TGTGCCAGTAGTATCGGATGGACAGGGGATCGCAATCAGCCCCAGCATTTT.